The TCR beta chain described here comes from a study of response to subunit inactivated influenza vaccine. In TCRdb, the RT-PCR reads were re-called with MiXCR into one record per CDR3 protein. The profile shows hundreds of thousands of distinct CDR3 sequences, approximately 15% of them singletons. In germline, CDR1 is LGHNA, CDR2 YSLEER. V lost 0 bases and J 6 bases, leaving 14 bases between the germline ends. This CDR3 has 15 amino acids. Whole-study findings and limits: Each seasonal influenza vaccination, the authors suggested, recruits few new T cells.

For this clonotype: The antigen is not known.

This sample comprised PBMCs from blood, obtained less than 15 days before vaccination. The TCR originated in a man aged 45 to 65 who received an inactivated influenza vaccine. This chain links TRBV4-3 with TRBJ1-2; possibly TRBD1 for D (5 bases). This CDR3 reads CASSQDRGIRNGYTF. CDR3 sequence (DNA): TGCGCCAGCAGCCAAGATAGGGGTATTCGAAATGGCTACACCTTC.